The rows below give T cell receptor beta chains drawn from one sample of a study of cytomegalovirus exposure and HLA in healthy donors. The data were produced by immunoSEQ multiplex PCR, yet TCRdb's version contains in-frame clones alone and is incomplete. This table has approximately 140,000 clones, roughly 80% appearing once. Source material: PBMCs. The receptors originated from a boy under 18 in good health and CMV-seronegative. Each CDR3 is given with its conserved first and last residue. Fields, in order: V gene, J gene, clone size, CDR3 length, D gene, CDR3 DNA, CDR3 protein. D genes are given only for firm matches. Not every row has a clone size; where given, it reads once, few, many or a size class.

TRBV5-8	TRBJ1-4	few	15	TRBD1	TGTGCCAGCAGCTTGGTGATACGGACAGGTGAAAAACTGTTTTTT	CASSLVIRTGEKLFF
TRBV4-1	TRBJ2-3	NA	16	NA	TGCGCCAGCAGCCAAGAACCCGAACAGGGCGGACATACGCAGTATTTT	CASSQEPEQGGHTQYF
TRBV25-1	TRBJ2-7	NA	16	NA	TGTGCCAGCAGTGGAATTTCGGTACAGGAATACTACGAGCAGTACTTC	CASSGISVQEYYEQYF
TRBV11-3	TRBJ1-1	NA	13	NA	TGTGCCAGCAGCATACTTGAGACATCTGAAGCTTTCTTT	CASSILETSEAFF
TRBV4-1	TRBJ2-2	NA	13	NA	TGCGCCAGCTCCTCCTCTTACACCGGGGAGCTGTTTTTT	CASSSSYTGELFF
TRBV27	TRBJ2-1	NA	12	NA	TGTGCCGGAGGACTACTAAACAATGAGCAGTTCTTC	CAGGLLNNEQFF
TRBV7-6	TRBJ2-7	NA	13	NA	TGTGCCAGCTCTCAGGGACTGACCTACGAGCAGTACTTC	CASSQGLTYEQYF
TRBV2	TRBJ2-7	NA	15	TRBD2	TGTGCCAGCAGATGGACTAGCGGGAGTAACGCCGAGCAGTACTTC	CASRWTSGSNAEQYF
TRBV11-3	TRBJ1-2	NA	14	NA	TGTGCCAGCAGCTATACCCCGGGGGACTATGGCTACACCTTC	CASSYTPGDYGYTF
TRBV12-5	TRBJ2-1	NA	17	NA	TGTGCTAGTGGTTTGGTCCTACAAGCGGGACAATACAATGAGCAGTTCTTC	CASGLVLQAGQYNEQFF
TRBV6-6	TRBJ2-5	NA	14	NA	TGTGCCAGCAGTTACCAGAGGTCCCGGGAGACCCAGTACTTC	CASSYQRSRETQYF
TRBV11-2	TRBJ2-7	NA	13	NA	TGTGCCAGCAGCTCCACAGGGACCGACGAGCAGTACTTC	CASSSTGTDEQYF
TRBV4-2	TRBJ2-5	few	15	NA	TGTGCCAGCAGCCAAGCTCAGGACATCCAAGAGACCCAGTACTTC	CASSQAQDIQETQYF
TRBV10-3	TRBJ2-2	NA	18	TRBD2	TGTGCCATCAGTGAATTGGATCTAGCGGGACTCGGCACCGGGGAGCTGTTTTTT	CAISELDLAGLGTGELFF
TRBV7-9	TRBJ2-5	NA	12	NA	TGTGCCAGCAGCTTCGGAGGAGAGACCCAGTACTTC	CASSFGGETQYF
TRBV19	TRBJ1-1	once	16	TRBD1	TGTGCCAGTAGTATTGACGCGTCGACAGGGGGCACTGAAGCTTTCTTT	CASSIDASTGGTEAFF
TRBV5-1	TRBJ1-2	NA	15	NA	TGCGCCAGCAGCCCCGGGCCGGGGATGGGGTATGGCTACACCTTC	CASSPGPGMGYGYTF
TRBV28	TRBJ2-1	NA	14	NA	TGTGCCAGCCTAAGGGACTTCCCATACAATGAGCAGTTCTTC	CASLRDFPYNEQFF
TRBV30	TRBJ2-3	NA	12	NA	TGTGCCTGGAGTCTTATAACAGATACGCAGTATTTT	CAWSLITDTQYF
TRBV7-9	TRBJ2-7	few	16	TRBD1	TGTGCCAGCAGTCCCCGAACAGGGGGCTTCTCCTACGAGCAGTACTTC	CASSPRTGGFSYEQYF
TRBV7-2	TRBJ2-3	NA	13	NA	TGTGCCAGCAGCTTAGGTGGCAGTGATACGCAGTATTTT	CASSLGGSDTQYF
TRBV7-8	TRBJ2-1	NA	16	NA	TGTGCCAGCAGCTTACCCAGGGCGGGGCAATACAATGAGCAGTTCTTC	CASSLPRAGQYNEQFF
TRBV6-5	TRBJ1-3	NA	16	NA	TGTGCCAGCAGTTACGGGAGAACCTTCTCTGGAAACACCATATATTTT	CASSYGRTFSGNTIYF
TRBV6-1	TRBJ2-2	NA	14	NA	TGTGCCAGCAGGAAAGACACGAACACCGGGGAGCTGTTTTTT	CASRKDTNTGELFF
TRBV30	TRBJ1-2	few	12	NA	TGTGCCTGGAGTGTAACGGGATACGGCTACACCTTC	CAWSVTGYGYTF
TRBV4-3	TRBJ1-4	NA	20	NA	TGCGCCAGCAGCCAAGATTCGCTGTGGGGTGACAGCGTCCGGAATGAAAAACTGTTTTTT	CASSQDSLWGDSVRNEKLFF
TRBV4-1	TRBJ2-1	NA	16	NA	TGCGCCAGCAGCCAAGATGGGCTGAGCTCCTACAATGAGCAGTTCTTC	CASSQDGLSSYNEQFF
TRBV7-9	TRBJ2-3	NA	11	NA	TGTGCCAGCAGCCTAATGGATACGCAGTATTTT	CASSLMDTQYF
TRBV11-2	TRBJ2-3	NA	14	NA	TGTGCCAGCAGCTTTACAGGGATCACAGATACGCAGTATTTT	CASSFTGITDTQYF
TRBV30	TRBJ1-4	NA	17	TRBD1	TGTGCCTGGAGTGGGGGGGTACCGGGACAGAGCTATGAAAAACTGTTTTTT	CAWSGGVPGQSYEKLFF
TRBV5-8	TRBJ2-3	NA	16	TRBD2	TGTGCCAGCAGCCGGGGACTAGCGGGAGTGCTAGATACGCAGTATTTT	CASSRGLAGVLDTQYF
TRBV30	TRBJ2-7	NA	16	TRBD2	TGTGCCTGGAGTGTCTTGCGCGGGAGGGCCAAGAACGAGCAGTACTTC	CAWSVLRGRAKNEQYF
TRBV4-1	TRBJ2-2	NA	15	NA	TGCGCCAGCAGCCAAGGGCAGGGATACGCCGGGGAGCTGTTTTTT	CASSQGQGYAGELFF
TRBV18	TRBJ1-1	few	13	NA	TGTGCCAGCTCGGACAGCAGGAACACTGAAGCTTTCTTT	CASSDSRNTEAFF